This entry lists 28 T cell receptor beta chains sequenced from one sample in a study of blood T cell repertoires in COVID-19. Here immunoSEQ multiplex PCR was the method, and the copy in TCRdb shows in-frame clones only, minus some. This repertoire shows about 39,000 clones, more than 80% found once; its top ten account for more than 8%. Sequenced: peripheral blood. These receptors were obtained from a man aged 55 to 69 in a cohort sampled during active COVID-19.

CDR3 residues: CAWSGQVPYEQYF. For the CDR3, the DNA is TGTGCCTGGAGTGGACAGGTCCCCTACGAGCAGTACTTC. The chain is built from TRBV30 and TRBJ2-7; the D gene is possibly TRBD1 (6 bases). The V and J ends lost 1 base and 2 bases respectively, with 9 bases between them. This CDR3 is built from 13 residues. Germline loops: CDR1 GTSNPN, CDR2 SVGIG (reference sequence).

In this sample, this clone turned up once. This sequence joins TRBV11-3 and TRBJ2-7; 7 bases are shared with TRBD1. The CDR3 has 15 residues. Unmatched junction bases numbered 7, after V lost 5 bases and J lost 0 bases. Germline CDR1 and CDR2: SGHNT and YENEEA. The CDR3 bases are TGTGCCAGCAGCGCCGGGACAGCGAGCTCCTACGAGCAGTACTTC. The encoded protein is CASSAGTASSYEQYF. The whole variable domain, remainder taken from reference TRBV11-3 and TRBJ2-7, is EAGVVQSPRYKIIEKKQPVAFWCNPISGHNTLYWYLQNLGQGPELLIRYENEEAVDDSQLPKDRFSAERLKGVDSTLKIQPAELGDSAVYLCASSAGTASSYEQYFGPGTRLTVT.

The chain couples TRBV27 to TRBJ1-5; D is undetermined. The CDR3 spans 14 residues. The germline V gene encodes CDR1 MNHEY and CDR2 SMNVEV (reference sequence). Trimming pared 5 bases from V and 4 bases from J, leaving 12 bases between. The CDR3: CASSPRHLNQPQHF. The DNA for the CDR3 is TGTGCCAGCAGTCCCCGACACCTTAATCAGCCCCAGCATTTT.

The chain joins TRBV11-3 to TRBJ2-5; the match to TRBD2 covers 11 bases. V lost 5 bases and J lost 4; bases outside the gene matches: 6. The germline gives CDR1 SGHNT, CDR2 YENEEA. The CDR3 has 15 residues. The CDR3 is CASSTGLAARETQYF. The DNA of the CDR3 is TGTGCCAGCAGCACGGGACTAGCGGCCAGAGAGACCCAGTACTTC.

The chain combines TRBV27 with TRBJ1-2; a possible D gene is TRBD1 (6 bases). The germline V gene has CDR1 MNHEY and CDR2 SMNVEV (reference sequence). The CDR3 is 15 residues long. The V end was cut by 1 base, the J end by 3 bases, with 12 bases between. In nucleotides, the CDR3 is TGTGCCAGCAGTTTATGGGACACCACGGACTATGGCTACACCTTC. The encoded protein is CASSLWDTTDYGYTF.

The chain is built from TRBV20-1 and TRBJ2-7; possible D gene TRBD1, 6 bases. V was cut by 4 bases and J by 5 bases, with 9 bases left in between. Germline V CDR1 and CDR2: DFQATT, SNEGSKA (reference sequence). This CDR3 is 11 amino acids long. The CDR3 sequence is CSATRGHEQYF. The CDR3 region has the DNA TGCAGTGCTACCAGGGGCCACGAGCAGTACTTC.

This clone was picked up a small number of times. The chain employs TRBV10-3 and TRBJ2-4; 7 nucleotides align to TRBD1. This CDR3 is 13 amino acids long. CDR1 ENHRY and CDR2 SYGVKD come from the germline V gene. Trimming at V came to 10 bases and at J to 8 bases, leaving 11 bases not matched to a gene. CDR3 sequence (DNA): TGTGCCACCGAGGACGACACAGGGGACATTCAGTACTTC. Protein sequence: CATEDDTGDIQYF.

This sequence joins TRBV29-1 and TRBJ1-1; D gene uncertain. V was clipped by 7 bases and J by 1 base, with 16 bases between them. CDR3 length equals 14 residues. Germline CDR1 SQVTM, CDR2 ANQGSEA. The CDR3 region is CSGIPGGPNTEAFF. The CDR3, as DNA: TGCAGCGGTATCCCGGGAGGGCCGAACACTGAAGCTTTCTTT.

The J gene is TRBJ1-1, the V gene TRBV6-6, with TRBD1 identical over 7 bases. The J segment lost 1 base and the V segment lost 6 bases, leaving 8 bases of the junction unmatched. Looked up from germline, CDR1 is MNHNY and CDR2 is SVGAGI (reference sequence). There are 15 residues in the CDR3. CDR3 residues: CASSLRQGSNTEAFF. The DNA of the CDR3 is TGTGCCAGCAGCCTTAGACAGGGATCGAACACTGAAGCTTTCTTT.

This clone was detected only once. The gene calls are TRBV7-6 and TRBJ2-3, with 9 bases that match TRBD2. Germline-derived CDR1 and CDR2 are SGHVS and FNYEAQ. V lost 2 bases, J lost 0 bases, and 3 bases stayed unmatched. This CDR3 contains 16 residues. CDR3 sequence reads: CASSLLLAGSTDTQYF. The CDR3 coding sequence is TGTGCCAGCAGCTTATTACTAGCGGGTAGCACAGATACGCAGTATTTT.

The chain uses TRBV28 and TRBJ1-4, with D possibly matching TRBD1 (6 bases). Looked up from germline, CDR1 is MDHEN and CDR2 is SYDVKM. The CDR3 runs to 14 residues. The V end was cut by 7 bases, the J end by 10 bases, with 19 bases between. The CDR3 DNA is TGTGCCAGCAACCCGACCCAGGGGTGGGGAAAACTGTTTTTT. Translated: CASNPTQGWGKLFF. The whole variable domain, remainder taken from reference TRBV28 and TRBJ1-4, is DVKVTQSSRYLVKRTGEKVFLECVQDMDHENMFWYRQDPGLGLRLIYFSYDVKMKEKGDIPEGYSVSREKKERFSLILESASTNQTSMYLCASNPTQGWGKLFFGSGTQLSVL.

The chain employs TRBV29-1 and TRBJ2-7; 7 nucleotides align to TRBD2. The CDR3 is 12 amino acids. From germline, CDR1 is SQVTM and CDR2 ANQGSEA. The V and J ends lost 5 bases and 5 bases, in that order; junction bases with no gene match: 6. The DNA of the CDR3 is TGCAGCGTTCACAGCGGGATGGACGAGCAGTACTTC. Its protein product is CSVHSGMDEQYF.

J is TRBJ1-4 and V is TRBV19; the D gene is possibly TRBD1 (5 bases). Germline V gene sequence: CDR1 LNHDA, CDR2 SQIVND (reference sequence). The V end lost 5 bases, the J end lost 8 bases, and 15 bases lay between the germline ends. The CDR3 is made up of 14 amino acids. CDR3 amino acids: CASSRGGFGEKLFF. CDR3 bases: TGTGCCAGTAGTCGCGGGGGATTCGGAGAAAAACTGTTTTTT.

The chain carries TRBV5-1 and TRBJ1-2; 7 nucleotides align to TRBD1. Unmatched junction bases numbered 2, after V lost 4 bases and J lost 2 bases. Germline CDR1 and CDR2: SGHRS and YFSETQ. The length of the CDR3 is 13 residues. In nucleotides, the CDR3 is TGCGCCAGCAGCGTACAGGGGAACTATGGCTACACCTTC. This gives the protein CASSVQGNYGYTF.

This sequence joins TRBV7-2 and TRBJ2-3, with D possibly being TRBD2 (5 bases). CDR1 and CDR2 (germline): SGHTA, FQGNSA. Trimming removed 3 bases from V and 5 bases from J, with 12 bases in between. This CDR3 has 14 amino acids. The CDR3 DNA reads as TGTGCCAGCAGCTTGAGCGGAGAGAGAGATACGCAGTATTTT. Encoded protein: CASSLSGERDTQYF.

DNA for the CDR3: TGCGCCAGCGGGTCTAGCGGGGGTAACACCGGGGAGCTGTTTTTT. Translated: CASGSSGGNTGELFF. The chain is built from TRBV10-2 and TRBJ2-2, with 10 bases lining up with TRBD2. Germline V CDR1 and CDR2: WSHSY, SAAADI. The CDR3 loop spans 15 amino acids. V lost 8 bases to trimming and J lost 2 bases; unmatched junction nucleotides: 5.

In its sample, this clone was seen a few times. This chain joins TRBV5-8 and TRBJ2-7; 7 positions agree with TRBD1. J was trimmed by 6 bases and V by 3 bases; bases with no gene match: 6. Germline CDR1 and CDR2: SGHTS and YDEGEE. This CDR3 spans 13 amino acids. CDR3: CASSYGTDGEQYF. The CDR3 nucleotides are TGTGCCAGCAGCTACGGGACAGATGGCGAGCAGTACTTC.

The chain recombines TRBV7-2 with TRBJ1-1; a possible D gene is TRBD1 (5 bases). There are 14 residues in the CDR3. The V end lost 8 bases, the J end lost 4 bases, and 17 bases lay between the germline ends. Germline CDR1 is SGHTA and CDR2 is FQGNSA. The CDR3 region has the DNA TGTGCCAGCTGTCTCGGGGGGAAGTGCACTGAAGCTTTCTTT. Translating it yields CASCLGGKCTEAFF.

This chain connects TRBV7-9 to TRBJ2-5; TRBD1 matches 7 bases. CDR1 is SEHNR, CDR2 FQNEAQ, per germline (reference sequence). This CDR3 is 15 amino acids long. V dropped 8 bases and J dropped 6; count of bases not matched to a gene: 15. The CDR3 nucleotides are TGTGCCAGCCGGGGAGACAGGGACCTTGGGAAGACCCAGTACTTC. It encodes CASRGDRDLGKTQYF.

This clone was seen a handful of times. The genes are TRBV3-1 (or the pseudogene TRBV3-2) and TRBJ1-1; D is perhaps TRBD1 (5 bases). V lost 2 bases to trimming and J lost 3 bases, with 10 bases between them. The CDR3 extends over 14 amino acids. CDR1 and CDR2 from the germline V gene are LGHDT and YNNKEL (reference sequence). CDR3 bases: TGTGCCAGCAGCCAAAGGGGCAGGGACACTGAAGCTTTCTTT. Amino acids: CASSQRGRDTEAFF.

CDR3 nucleotide sequence: TGTGCCAGCAGCTTAGTTCCTAGCACAGATACGCAGTATTTT. Translation: CASSLVPSTDTQYF. This chain links TRBV7-9 with TRBJ2-3, with D unclear. Trimming left V 1 base short and J 0 bases short, with 5 bases between. The length of the CDR3 is 14 residues. Per the germline V gene, CDR1 is SEHNR and CDR2 is FQNEAQ (reference sequence).

The rearrangement uses TRBV28 and TRBJ2-1, with 8 bases that match TRBD1. The CDR3 sequence is 18 residues long. With 4 bases clipped from V and 4 bases from J, the junction kept 15 bases outside the gene matches. Germline V lookup: CDR1 MDHEN, CDR2 SYDVKM. CDR3 in amino acids: CASSSYGGDRTFYNEQFF. CDR3 DNA sequence: TGTGCCAGCAGTTCTTACGGCGGGGACAGGACGTTTTACAATGAGCAGTTCTTC.

The V gene is TRBV11-3, the J gene TRBJ2-5; D gene ambiguous. CDR1 is SGHNT and CDR2 is YENEEA in the germline V gene. Trimming cost V 5 bases and J 3 bases, with 22 bases left between them. The CDR3 contains 17 residues. The CDR3 sequence: CASSPDLPSRYEETQYF. CDR3 bases: TGTGCCAGCAGCCCAGACCTCCCGAGCAGGTACGAAGAGACCCAGTACTTC.

This chain connects TRBV11-3 to TRBJ2-5, with 12 positions matching TRBD2. Trimming at V came to 5 bases and at J to 5 bases, leaving 3 bases not matched to a gene. This CDR3 region has 14 residues. From germline, CDR1 is SGHNT and CDR2 YENEEA. The CDR3: CASSAGLAGETQYF. The CDR3 nucleotides are TGTGCCAGCAGCGCGGGACTAGCGGGTGAGACCCAGTACTTC. Complete variable domain (other parts from reference TRBV11-3 and TRBJ2-5): EAGVVQSPRYKIIEKKQPVAFWCNPISGHNTLYWYLQNLGQGPELLIRYENEEAVDDSQLPKDRFSAERLKGVDSTLKIQPAELGDSAVYLCASSAGLAGETQYFGPGTRLLVL.

This chain uses TRBV11-3 with TRBJ1-2; 8 positions agree with TRBD1. Germline V gene sequence: CDR1 SGHNT, CDR2 YENEEA. The CDR3 covers 13 residues. After removal of 0 bases from V and 8 bases from J, the junction contained 2 bases not matched to a gene. CDR3 DNA sequence: TGTGCCAGCAGCTTAGATGGGACAGGAGGCTACACCTTC. This codes for CASSLDGTGGYTF.

This clone was counted a single time. This chain links TRBV19 with TRBJ1-2; 7 bases fit TRBD1. This CDR3 is built from 16 residues. Germline V gene sequence: CDR1 LNHDA, CDR2 SQIVND (reference sequence). With V trimmed by 5 bases and J by 4 bases, 13 bases remained unmatched. CDR3 nucleotide sequence: TGTGCCAGTAGTCTGACAGGGCCACCCGGCAGCTATGGCTACACCTTC. Its translation: CASSLTGPPGSYGYTF.

The CDR3 region is CASSRDHRDKETQYF. The DNA for the CDR3 is TGCGCCAGCAGCCGAGACCACCGGGACAAAGAGACCCAGTACTTC. The chain is built from TRBV4-1 and TRBJ2-5, with D perhaps TRBD1 (6 bases). The length of the CDR3 is 15 residues. The germline gives CDR1 MGHRA, CDR2 YSYEKL. Deletions cut 4 bases from V and 3 bases from J, with 15 bases between.

V is TRBV7-2 and J is TRBJ1-1, with D hard to call. Germline V lookup: CDR1 SGHTA, CDR2 FQGNSA. The V end was cut by 5 bases, the J end by 0 bases, with 10 bases between. There are 14 residues in the CDR3. Here the CDR3 reads CASSPRALNTEAFF. CDR3 bases: TGTGCCAGCAGCCCGCGCGCCTTGAACACTGAAGCTTTCTTT.